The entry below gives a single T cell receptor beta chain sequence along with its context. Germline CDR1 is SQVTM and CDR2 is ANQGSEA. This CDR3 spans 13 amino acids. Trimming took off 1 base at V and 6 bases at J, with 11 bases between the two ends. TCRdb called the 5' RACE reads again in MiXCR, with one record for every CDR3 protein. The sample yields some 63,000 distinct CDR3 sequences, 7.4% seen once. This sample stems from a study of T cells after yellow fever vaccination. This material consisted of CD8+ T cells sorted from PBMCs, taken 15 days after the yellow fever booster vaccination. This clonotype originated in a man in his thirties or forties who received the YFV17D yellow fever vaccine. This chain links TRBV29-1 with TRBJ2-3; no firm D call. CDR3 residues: CSVEGPSPDTQYF. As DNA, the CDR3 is TGCAGCGTTGAAGGGCCTTCTCCGGATACGCAGTATTTT.